Below are 25 T cell receptor beta chains sequenced from a single sample in a study of cytomegalovirus exposure and HLA in healthy donors. In the PCR, 60 Vbeta and 13 Jbeta primers were used. Profiling relied on immunoSEQ multiplex PCR, and the TCRdb table lists in-frame clones only, not all of them. The sample has under 200,000 clones; nearly 80% are singletons. Source material: PBMCs. The receptor source for this set is a man aged 45-60 years in good health and CMV-seropositive.

This clone was seen a handful of times. The rearrangement uses TRBV6-5 and TRBJ1-1, with 11 bases identical to TRBD1. The CDR3 totals 15 residues. Trimming removed 8 bases from V and 3 bases from J; junction bases left unmatched: 8. The germline gives CDR1 MNHEY, CDR2 SVGAGI. CDR3: CASSEDRGQDTEAFF. CDR3 sequence (DNA): TGTGCCAGCTCTGAGGACAGGGGGCAGGACACTGAAGCTTTCTTT.

The V call is TRBV4-2, the J call TRBJ2-5, with TRBD2 matching over 13 bases. V lost 4 bases to trimming and J lost 6 bases; unmatched junction nucleotides: 8. Germline CDR1 LGHNA, CDR2 YNFKEQ. This CDR3 comprises 16 residues. CDR3 coding DNA: TGTGCCAGCAGCCTGTCTACTAGCGGGGGGGCCCAGACCCAGTACTTC. It yields the protein CASSLSTSGGAQTQYF.

The V and J genes are TRBV7-2 and TRBJ2-5, with TRBD2 matching over 11 bases. The CDR3 sequence is 14 residues long. Germline trimming cut 5 bases from V and 3 bases from J; bases unmatched to any gene: 2. The germline V gene encodes CDR1 SGHTA and CDR2 FQGNSA. The CDR3 bases are TGTGCCAGCAGCCGGGGACTAGCGGAAGAGACCCAGTACTTC. Translation gives CASSRGLAEETQYF.

The chain has TRBV6-6 and TRBJ1-4, with TRBD1 as a possible D gene (5 bases). CDR1 is MNHNY and CDR2 is SVGAGI in the germline V gene (reference sequence). Between the trimmed V and J ends, which lost 6 bases and 4 bases, there was a span of 15 bases. There are 15 residues in the CDR3. The CDR3 region is CASSPYRLVNEKLFF. CDR3 DNA sequence: TGTGCCAGCAGCCCCTACAGGCTAGTTAATGAAAAACTGTTTTTT.

The gene calls are TRBV6-5 and TRBJ1-5, with a tentative D call TRBD1 (5 bases). Trimming removed 7 bases from V and 0 bases from J, with 16 bases in between. The CDR3 length is 16 residues. Per germline, CDR1 MNHEY and CDR2 SVGAGI. Here the CDR3 reads CASIYSGHYSNQPQHF. For the CDR3, the DNA is TGTGCCAGCATTTATTCCGGACACTATAGCAATCAGCCCCAGCATTTT.

The chain carries TRBV6-1 and TRBJ1-3, with a tentative D call TRBD1 (5 bases). Between the trimmed V and J ends, which lost 4 bases and 1 base, there was a span of 17 bases. Germline CDR1 MNHNS, CDR2 SASEGT. The CDR3 runs to 17 residues. CDR3 residues: CASSGSVTVLSGNTIYF. DNA of the CDR3: TGTGCCAGCAGTGGCTCTGTGACAGTTCTGTCTGGAAACACCATATATTTT.

The rearrangement joins TRBV11-1 to TRBJ2-5; 8 bases match TRBD1. This CDR3 comprises 15 residues. Germline trimming cut 5 bases from V and 4 bases from J; bases unmatched to any gene: 9. Germline V gives CDR1 SGHAT, CDR2 FQDESV (reference sequence). Here the CDR3 DNA reads TGTGCCAGCAGCGCCTCCAGGGGGCGGTTAGAGACCCAGTACTTC. Its translation is CASSASRGRLETQYF.

This clone was seen a handful of times. The chain uses TRBV6-1 and TRBJ1-5; the match to TRBD1 covers 10 bases. Germline V CDR1 and CDR2: MNHNS, SASEGT. V lost 8 bases, J lost 4 bases, and 8 bases stayed unmatched. The CDR3 is 15 amino acids. CDR3 nucleotide sequence: TGTGCCAGCGGGGAGCCGGGACAGGGGAATCAGCCCCAGCATTTT. Its translation is CASGEPGQGNQPQHF.

The sample holds one count of this clone. The V and J genes are TRBV6-1 and TRBJ1-3, with D unresolved. Germline V gene lookup returns CDR1 MNHNS and CDR2 SASEGT. V was clipped by 1 base and J by 2 bases, with 9 bases between them. The CDR3 is 15 amino acids. The CDR3 here is CASSEVGVAGNTIYF. The CDR3 region has the DNA TGTGCCAGCAGTGAAGTCGGAGTAGCTGGAAACACCATATATTTT.

V and J are TRBV28 and TRBJ2-7; maybe TRBD1 (6 bases). Germline V gene data show CDR1 as MDHEN and CDR2 as SYDVKM. Trimming left V 6 bases short and J 1 base short, with 16 bases between. The CDR3 runs to 15 residues. Here the CDR3 reads CASSPGVAASYEQYF. CDR3 in DNA: TGTGCCAGCAGCCCAGGGGTGGCAGCTTCCTACGAGCAGTACTTC.

J is TRBJ2-2 and V is TRBV5-1; tentatively, D is TRBD1 (6 bases). This CDR3 is 16 amino acids long. Germline lookup yields CDR1 SGHRS and CDR2 YFSETQ. V was clipped by 2 bases and J by 0 bases, with 11 bases between them. The CDR3 reads CASSFFGQSNTGELFF. The CDR3, as DNA: TGCGCCAGCAGCTTTTTCGGACAGTCGAACACCGGGGAGCTGTTTTTT.

CDR3 bases: TGTGCCAGCAGCCCGGGAGGGAACACTGAAGCTTTCTTT. This codes for CASSPGGNTEAFF. The V gene is TRBV9, the J gene TRBJ1-1; no clear D gene. From germline, CDR1 is SGDLS and CDR2 YYNGEE. This CDR3 region has 13 residues. The V end lost 4 bases, the J end lost 1 base, and 8 bases lay between the germline ends.

The rearrangement links TRBV19 to TRBJ1-1, with 7 bases that match TRBD1. In germline, CDR1 is LNHDA, CDR2 SQIVND (reference sequence). CDR3 size: 14 residues. CDR3 coding DNA: TGTGTCTCGAGAGGGACAGTCATGAACACTGAAGCTTTCTTT. It is translated as CVSRGTVMNTEAFF.

The rearrangement joins TRBV5-4 to TRBJ1-2; D is unresolved. Trimming removed 0 bases from V and 8 bases from J, with 14 bases in between. This CDR3 is built from 14 residues. Germline V gives CDR1 SGHNT, CDR2 YYREEE (reference sequence). CDR3 loop: CASSLDVDIRGYTF. Here the CDR3 DNA reads TGTGCCAGCAGCTTGGATGTAGACATCAGGGGCTACACCTTC.

This clone came up once. The chain employs TRBV15 and TRBJ1-1; D not certain. Germline CDR1 LNHNV, CDR2 YYDKDF (reference sequence). Trimming stripped 0 bases from V and 11 bases from J, with 19 bases between. The CDR3 runs 15 residues. This CDR3 is CATSRDLNLRARAFF. In DNA, the CDR3 is TGTGCCACCAGCAGAGATCTCAATCTAAGAGCGAGGGCTTTCTTT.

The sample holds one count of this clone. V and J are TRBV29-1 and TRBJ2-2, with 11 bases matching TRBD2. This CDR3 region has 14 residues. With 6 bases clipped from V and 6 bases from J, the junction kept 6 bases outside the gene matches. Germline V lookup: CDR1 SQVTM, CDR2 ANQGSEA. The CDR3 DNA reads as TGCAGCGTCCTTAGCGGGGGGGAGGCCGGGGAGCTGTTTTTT. Its protein is CSVLSGGEAGELFF.

This clone has more than one count but fewer than ten. The chain recombines TRBV28 with TRBJ2-5; 9 bases agree with TRBD1. Germline V gene lookup returns CDR1 MDHEN and CDR2 SYDVKM. The V and J ends lost 5 bases and 1 base, in that order; junction bases with no gene match: 5. The CDR3 is 15 residues long. The chain's CDR3 is CASSARDRAQETQYF. The CDR3 nucleotides are TGTGCCAGCAGTGCTCGGGACAGGGCCCAAGAGACCCAGTACTTC.

The CDR3, as DNA: TGTGCCAGCAACTGGGGGGGACAGGGGGGGGCGAACACTGAAGCTTTCTTT. It specifies CASNWGGQGGANTEAFF. V gene TRBV5-6 combines with J gene TRBJ1-1; 11 bases fit TRBD1. Losses at the gene ends were 6 bases for V and 1 base for J; bases not matched to a gene: 11. Germline CDR1 is SGHDT and CDR2 is YYEEEE. This CDR3 has 17 residues.

This clone was found once. The chain has TRBV28 and TRBJ2-2, with 7 bases aligning to TRBD1. Germline trimming cut 6 bases from V and 5 bases from J; bases unmatched to any gene: 9. CDR1 and CDR2 (germline): MDHEN, SYDVKM. CDR3 length: 15 amino acids. The CDR3 DNA reads as TGTGCCAGCAGCCCCGGCGACAGGGTAACCGGGGAGCTGTTTTTT. Translating gives CASSPGDRVTGELFF. Full variable domain (rest looked up from reference TRBV28 and TRBJ2-2): DVKVTQSSRYLVKRTGEKVFLECVQDMDHENMFWYRQDPGLGLRLIYFSYDVKMKEKGDIPEGYSVSREKKERFSLILESASTNQTSMYLCASSPGDRVTGELFFGEGSRLTVL.

The V call is TRBV7-9, the J call TRBJ2-7; unclear D gene. V lost 3 bases and J 5 bases, leaving 8 bases between the germline ends. The germline V gene has CDR1 SEHNR and CDR2 FQNEAQ (reference sequence). This CDR3 contains 12 residues. The CDR3 nucleotides are TGTGCCAGCAGCTTTGACTGGGACGAGCAGTACTTC. This sequence encodes CASSFDWDEQYF.

The V and J genes are TRBV2 and TRBJ1-2; D unresolved. CDR1 and CDR2 (germline): SNHLY, FYNNEI. This CDR3 spans 18 amino acids. V was cut by 3 bases and J by 4 bases, with 24 bases left in between. The CDR3 DNA follows: TGTGCCAGCAGTGAGGTGGGAGCCCCACTCCCTGGCAGCTATGGCTACACCTTC. Encoded protein: CASSEVGAPLPGSYGYTF. Full variable domain (missing parts from reference TRBV2 and TRBJ1-2): EPEVTQTPSHQVTQMGQEVILRCVPISNHLYFYWYRQILGQKVEFLVSFYNNEISEKSEIFDDQFSVERPDGSNFTLKIRSTKLEDSAMYFCASSEVGAPLPGSYGYTFGSGTRLTVV.

A few counts support this clone. The chain recombines TRBV28 with TRBJ2-7, with a weak D call TRBD2 (7 bases). The CDR3 loop spans 15 amino acids. Germline CDR1 is MDHEN and CDR2 is SYDVKM. V shed 8 bases and J shed 0 bases, with 17 bases lying between them. CDR3 residues: CASGNAGARSYEQYF. The CDR3 DNA follows: TGTGCCAGCGGAAACGCGGGGGCACGCTCCTACGAGCAGTACTTC.

The chain employs TRBV9 and TRBJ2-5, with D perhaps TRBD1 (6 bases). In germline, CDR1 is SGDLS, CDR2 YYNGEE. V was cut by 3 bases and J by 5 bases, with 11 bases left in between. CDR3 length: 13 amino acids. CDR3 sequence: CASSGAGVETQYF. The CDR3 region has the DNA TGTGCCAGCAGCGGCGCAGGGGTGGAGACCCAGTACTTC.

The rearrangement uses TRBV6-1 and TRBJ1-3, with 8 bases aligning to TRBD1. With V trimmed by 7 bases and J by 2 bases, 4 bases remained unmatched. The CDR3 loop spans 14 amino acids. CDR1 is MNHNS, CDR2 SASEGT, per germline. In nucleotides, the CDR3 is TGTGCCAGCAACGACAGGGGAACTGGAAACACCATATATTTT. It encodes CASNDRGTGNTIYF.

The rearrangement links TRBV11-2 to TRBJ1-5, with 7 bases aligning to TRBD1. Germline V gene sequence: CDR1 SGHAT, CDR2 FQNNGV. The CDR3 covers 15 residues. J lost 8 bases, V lost 2 bases, and 9 bases had no gene match. CDR3 loop: CASSLRPTGDEPQHF. CDR3 coding DNA: TGTGCCAGCAGCTTAAGACCCACAGGGGACGAGCCCCAGCATTTT.